This T cell receptor (beta chain) was observed in a study of blood T cell repertoires in COVID-19. Seattle's enrolled individuals joined amid active infection and were then monitored longitudinally. Germline V gives CDR1 KGHDR, CDR2 SFDVKD. V lost 3 bases to trimming and J lost 6 bases; unmatched junction nucleotides: 4. The CDR3 spans 15 residues. Per the original methods: It was from reference gene primer amplification that nucleated cell counts were estimated. Profiled with immunoSEQ multiplex PCR; TCRdb holds only in-frame clones, not every one. Clone size and the V and J calls come from that table; the DNA yielded D and trimming. The sample includes around 140,000 clones, 80% to 90% seen only once; the top ten take 13%.

The clonotype was recovered from a man aged 18 to 29 with COVID-19, enrolled during active disease. Sequencing was carried out using peripheral blood. The chain uses TRBV24-1 and TRBJ2-2, with TRBD1 matching over 9 bases. The CDR3 sequence: CATSDTGQGPGELFF. The CDR3 nucleotides are TGTGCCACCAGTGATACGGGACAGGGACCCGGGGAGCTGTTTTTT.